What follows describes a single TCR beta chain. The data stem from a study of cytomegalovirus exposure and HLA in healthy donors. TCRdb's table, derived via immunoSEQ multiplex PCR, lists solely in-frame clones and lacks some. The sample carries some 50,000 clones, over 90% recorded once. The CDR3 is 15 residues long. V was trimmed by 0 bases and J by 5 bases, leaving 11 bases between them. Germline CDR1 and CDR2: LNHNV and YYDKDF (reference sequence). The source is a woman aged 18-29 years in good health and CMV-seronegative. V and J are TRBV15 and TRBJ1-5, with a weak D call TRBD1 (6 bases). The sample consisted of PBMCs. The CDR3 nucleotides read TGTGCCACCAGCAGAGATACGACAGGCGATCAGCCCCAGCATTTT. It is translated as CATSRDTTGDQPQHF.